This note documents a single TCR beta chain sequence. The data were obtained in a study of blood T cell repertoires in COVID-19. The table came from immunoSEQ multiplex PCR; TCRdb's copy has only in-frame clones and leaves some out. The repertoire holds roughly 150,000 clones, with more than 75% as singletons. CDR1 MNHEY and CDR2 SVGAGI come from the germline V gene. This CDR3 spans 16 amino acids. Trimming took 0 bases from V and 0 from J, leaving 11 bases between them. V is TRBV6-5 and J is TRBJ1-1; D is uncertain. The receptor was isolated from a man in his fifties who had recovered from COVID-19. The sample comprised peripheral blood. The CDR3 DNA reads TGTGCCAGCAGTTACTCGAGGCAGCTTTTGAACACTGAAGCTTTCTTT. Residues: CASSYSRQLLNTEAFF.